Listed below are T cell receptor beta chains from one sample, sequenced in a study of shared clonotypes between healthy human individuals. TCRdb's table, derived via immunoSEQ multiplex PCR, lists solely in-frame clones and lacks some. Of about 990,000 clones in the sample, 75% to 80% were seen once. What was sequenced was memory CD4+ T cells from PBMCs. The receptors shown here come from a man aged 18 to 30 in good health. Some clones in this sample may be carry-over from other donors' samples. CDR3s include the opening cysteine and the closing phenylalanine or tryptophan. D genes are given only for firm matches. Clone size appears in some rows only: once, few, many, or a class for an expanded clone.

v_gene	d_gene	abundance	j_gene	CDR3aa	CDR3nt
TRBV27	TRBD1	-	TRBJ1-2	CASSLFNGGQGGYGYTF	TGTGCCAGCAGTTTATTTAATGGTGGGCAGGGGGGCTATGGCTACACCTTC
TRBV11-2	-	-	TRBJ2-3	CASSLAQATDTQYF	TGTGCCAGCAGCCTGGCGCAGGCGACAGATACGCAGTATTTT
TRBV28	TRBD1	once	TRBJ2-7	CASSLSGQGYEQYF	TGTGCCAGCAGTCTCTCGGGACAGGGCTACGAGCAGTACTTC
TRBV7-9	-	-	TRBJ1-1	CASSSTVGTEAFF	TGTGCCAGCAGCTCGACGGTTGGCACTGAAGCTTTCTTT
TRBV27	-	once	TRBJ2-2	CASSLWGANTGELFF	TGTGCCAGCAGTTTATGGGGGGCGAACACCGGGGAGCTGTTTTTT
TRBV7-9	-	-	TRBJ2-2	CASSLALANTGELFF	TGTGCCAGCAGCTTAGCGCTAGCGAACACCGGGGAGCTGTTTTTT
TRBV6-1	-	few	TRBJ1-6	CASSESRFNSPLHF	TGTGCCAGCAGTGAAAGTCGGTTTAATTCACCCCTCCACTTT
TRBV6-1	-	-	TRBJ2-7	CASSTRNEQYF	TGTGCCAGCAGTACTAGAAACGAGCAGTACTTC
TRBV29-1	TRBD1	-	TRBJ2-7	CSGRTGTVEEQYF	TGCAGCGGCCGGACAGGGACGGTGGAGGAGCAGTACTTC
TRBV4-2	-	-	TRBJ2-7	CASSTQGGAYEQYF	TGTGCCAGCAGCACCCAGGGCGGAGCCTACGAGCAGTACTTC
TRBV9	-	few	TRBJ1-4	CASSVEGGPNEKLFF	TGTGCCAGCAGCGTAGAAGGGGGGCCCAATGAAAAACTGTTTTTT
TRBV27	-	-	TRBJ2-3	CASSAALVGGTQYF	TGTGCCAGCAGTGCGGCCTTGGTGGGGGGTACGCAGTATTTT
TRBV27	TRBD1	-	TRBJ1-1	CASRLNRGRTTEAFF	TGTGCCAGCAGACTAAACAGGGGGCGCACCACTGAAGCTTTCTTT
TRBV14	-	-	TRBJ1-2	CASSRSSGNYGYTF	TGTGCCAGCAGCCGATCCTCAGGTAACTATGGCTACACCTTC
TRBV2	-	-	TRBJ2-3	CASSEYGSGTSDTQYF	TGTGCCAGCAGTGAATATGGGTCCGGGACGTCAGATACGCAGTATTTT
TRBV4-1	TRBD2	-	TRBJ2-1	CASSLFTLAASYNEQFF	TGCGCCAGCAGCCTTTTTACTCTAGCGGCCTCCTACAATGAGCAGTTCTTC
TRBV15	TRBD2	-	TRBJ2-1	CATSREEAGGPNEQFF	TGTGCCACCAGCAGAGAGGAGGCGGGAGGGCCCAATGAGCAGTTCTTC
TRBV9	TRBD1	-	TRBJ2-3	CASSVRRDRVPDTQYF	TGTGCCAGCAGCGTGAGGAGGGACAGGGTACCAGATACGCAGTATTTT
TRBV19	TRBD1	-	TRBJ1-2	CASSVLGQDHYGYTF	TGTGCCAGTAGTGTACTGGGACAGGACCACTATGGCTACACCTTC
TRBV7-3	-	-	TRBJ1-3	CASSLMGGNTIYF	TGTGCCAGCAGCTTGATGGGAGGGAACACCATATATTTT
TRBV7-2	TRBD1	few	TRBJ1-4	CASSSRPSQGTREKLFF	TGTGCCAGCAGCTCTCGGCCCTCACAGGGGACGAGGGAAAAACTGTTTTTT
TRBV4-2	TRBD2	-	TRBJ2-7	CASSPSGSSIGYEQYF	TGTGCCAGCAGCCCCAGCGGGAGTTCGATCGGCTACGAGCAGTACTTC
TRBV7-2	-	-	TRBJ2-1	CASSSGLAPYNEQFF	TGTGCCAGCTCCTCCGGGCTAGCGCCCTACAATGAGCAGTTCTTC
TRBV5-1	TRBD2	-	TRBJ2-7	CASSLVGGSYYEQYF	TGCGCCAGCAGCTTGGTCGGGGGGTCTTACTACGAGCAGTACTTC
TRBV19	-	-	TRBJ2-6	CASSPQVPGANVLTF	TGTGCCAGTAGTCCCCAGGTACCTGGGGCCAACGTCCTGACTTTC
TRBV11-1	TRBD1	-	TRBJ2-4	CASSPAGTAKNIQYF	TGTGCCAGCAGCCCCGCCGGGACAGCTAAAAACATTCAGTACTTC
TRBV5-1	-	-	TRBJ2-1	CASSLVVGDNEQFF	TGCGCCAGCAGCTTAGTGGTTGGAGACAATGAGCAGTTCTTC
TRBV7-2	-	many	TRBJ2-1	CASRPTDYNEQFF	TGTGCCAGCAGGCCCACGGACTACAATGAGCAGTTCTTC
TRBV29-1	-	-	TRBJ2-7	CSAAGGLSYEQYF	TGCAGCGCCGCCGGGGGGCTCTCCTACGAGCAGTACTTC
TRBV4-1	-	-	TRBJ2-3	CASSQDGAGGPTDTQYF	TGCGCCAGCAGCCAAGACGGAGCGGGCGGACCCACAGATACGCAGTATTTT
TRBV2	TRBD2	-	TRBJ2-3	CASRIGGGGRASTDTQYF	TGTGCCAGCAGGATCGGAGGCGGCGGGAGGGCCAGCACAGATACGCAGTATTTT
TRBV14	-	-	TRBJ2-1	CASSQRDLEDEQFF	TGTGCCAGCAGCCAGCGCGACTTAGAGGATGAGCAGTTCTTC
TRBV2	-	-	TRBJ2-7	CASTANGAYEQYF	TGTGCCAGCACGGCCAACGGGGCCTACGAGCAGTACTTC
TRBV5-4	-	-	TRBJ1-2	CASSFGDRTTNYGYTF	TGTGCCAGCAGCTTTGGAGACAGGACTACTAACTATGGCTACACCTTC
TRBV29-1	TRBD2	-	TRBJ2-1	CSSSGERGYNEQFF	TGCAGCTCCTCCGGGGAGCGGGGGTACAATGAGCAGTTCTTC
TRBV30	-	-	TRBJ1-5	CAWSVLGSNQPQHF	TGTGCCTGGAGTGTACTTGGCAGCAATCAGCCCCAGCATTTT
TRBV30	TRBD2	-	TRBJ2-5	CAWNLAGAEETQYF	TGTGCCTGGAATCTAGCGGGAGCAGAGGAGACCCAGTACTTC
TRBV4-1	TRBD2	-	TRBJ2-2	CASSQAPGTSSTGELFF	TGCGCCAGCAGCCAAGCCCCCGGGACTAGCTCTACCGGGGAGCTGTTTTTT
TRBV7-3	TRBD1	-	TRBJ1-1	CASSTQGGSTEAFF	TGTGCCAGCAGCACACAGGGGGGGAGCACTGAAGCTTTCTTT
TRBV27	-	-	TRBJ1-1	CASNPSGTPNTEAFF	TGTGCCAGCAATCCATCGGGGACACCGAACACTGAAGCTTTCTTT
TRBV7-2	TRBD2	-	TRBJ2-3	CASVQWPAGGSGQDTQYF	TGTGCCAGTGTGCAATGGCCAGCGGGAGGGTCGGGGCAGGATACGCAGTATTTT
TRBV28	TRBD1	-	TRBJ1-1	CASSAGTENTEAFF	TGTGCCAGCAGCGCCGGGACAGAGAACACTGAAGCTTTCTTT
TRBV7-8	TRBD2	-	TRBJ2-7	CASATSGAYEQYF	TGTGCCAGCGCAACTAGCGGGGCCTACGAGCAGTACTTC
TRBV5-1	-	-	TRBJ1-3	CASSSLGPNSGNTIYF	TGCGCCAGCAGCTCTCTCGGGCCAAACTCTGGAAACACCATATATTTT
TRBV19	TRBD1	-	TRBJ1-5	CASIGQGGNQPQHF	TGTGCCAGTATCGGACAGGGGGGCAATCAGCCCCAGCATTTT
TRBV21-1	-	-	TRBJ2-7	CASSYSRGLQYF	TGTGCCAGCTCTTACAGCCGGGGCCTTCAGTACTTC
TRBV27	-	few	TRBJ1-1	CASSLSSGYNTEAFF	TGTGCCAGCAGTTTATCCTCAGGGTACAACACTGAAGCTTTCTTT
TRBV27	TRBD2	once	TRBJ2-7	CASSPMWDYDTYEQYF	TGTGCCAGCAGTCCGATGTGGGACTACGACACCTACGAGCAGTACTTC
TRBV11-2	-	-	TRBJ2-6	CASSFTTWSGANVLTF	TGTGCCAGCAGCTTCACGACTTGGTCTGGGGCCAACGTCCTGACTTTC
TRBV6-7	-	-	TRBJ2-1	CASSPGLPGLVDEQFF	TGTGCCAGCAGCCCCGGGCTACCCGGGCTGGTCGATGAGCAGTTCTTC
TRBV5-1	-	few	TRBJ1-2	CASSLAWGGSGYTF	TGCGCCAGCAGCTTGGCGTGGGGTGGTAGTGGCTACACCTTC
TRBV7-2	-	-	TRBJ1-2	CASSVTAGTATNYGYTF	TGTGCCAGCAGCGTCACAGCCGGGACTGCTACTAACTATGGCTACACCTTC
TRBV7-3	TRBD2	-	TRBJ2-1	CASSLSGSSYNEQFF	TGTGCCAGCAGCCTTAGCGGGAGCTCCTACAATGAGCAGTTCTTC
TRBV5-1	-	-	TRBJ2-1	CASSPGPTKLYNEQFF	TGCGCCAGCAGCCCGGGACCAACCAAACTCTACAATGAGCAGTTCTTC
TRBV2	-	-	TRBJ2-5	CASRDLRETQYF	TGTGCCAGCCGGGACCTCCGGGAGACCCAGTACTTC
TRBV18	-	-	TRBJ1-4	CATSGGPEEKLFF	TGTGCCACCTCCGGGGGGCCGGAAGAAAAACTGTTTTTT
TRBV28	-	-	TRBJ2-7	CATCTSGRLSYEQYF	TGTGCCACCTGCACCTCAGGGAGGCTCTCCTACGAGCAGTACTTC
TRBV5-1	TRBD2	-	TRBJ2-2	CASSPSLLAGGPAGELFF	TGCGCCAGCAGTCCTTCACTACTAGCGGGAGGGCCGGCCGGGGAGCTGTTTTTT
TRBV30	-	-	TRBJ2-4	CAWSVQWDPNIQYF	TGTGCCTGGAGTGTACAATGGGATCCGAACATTCAGTACTTC